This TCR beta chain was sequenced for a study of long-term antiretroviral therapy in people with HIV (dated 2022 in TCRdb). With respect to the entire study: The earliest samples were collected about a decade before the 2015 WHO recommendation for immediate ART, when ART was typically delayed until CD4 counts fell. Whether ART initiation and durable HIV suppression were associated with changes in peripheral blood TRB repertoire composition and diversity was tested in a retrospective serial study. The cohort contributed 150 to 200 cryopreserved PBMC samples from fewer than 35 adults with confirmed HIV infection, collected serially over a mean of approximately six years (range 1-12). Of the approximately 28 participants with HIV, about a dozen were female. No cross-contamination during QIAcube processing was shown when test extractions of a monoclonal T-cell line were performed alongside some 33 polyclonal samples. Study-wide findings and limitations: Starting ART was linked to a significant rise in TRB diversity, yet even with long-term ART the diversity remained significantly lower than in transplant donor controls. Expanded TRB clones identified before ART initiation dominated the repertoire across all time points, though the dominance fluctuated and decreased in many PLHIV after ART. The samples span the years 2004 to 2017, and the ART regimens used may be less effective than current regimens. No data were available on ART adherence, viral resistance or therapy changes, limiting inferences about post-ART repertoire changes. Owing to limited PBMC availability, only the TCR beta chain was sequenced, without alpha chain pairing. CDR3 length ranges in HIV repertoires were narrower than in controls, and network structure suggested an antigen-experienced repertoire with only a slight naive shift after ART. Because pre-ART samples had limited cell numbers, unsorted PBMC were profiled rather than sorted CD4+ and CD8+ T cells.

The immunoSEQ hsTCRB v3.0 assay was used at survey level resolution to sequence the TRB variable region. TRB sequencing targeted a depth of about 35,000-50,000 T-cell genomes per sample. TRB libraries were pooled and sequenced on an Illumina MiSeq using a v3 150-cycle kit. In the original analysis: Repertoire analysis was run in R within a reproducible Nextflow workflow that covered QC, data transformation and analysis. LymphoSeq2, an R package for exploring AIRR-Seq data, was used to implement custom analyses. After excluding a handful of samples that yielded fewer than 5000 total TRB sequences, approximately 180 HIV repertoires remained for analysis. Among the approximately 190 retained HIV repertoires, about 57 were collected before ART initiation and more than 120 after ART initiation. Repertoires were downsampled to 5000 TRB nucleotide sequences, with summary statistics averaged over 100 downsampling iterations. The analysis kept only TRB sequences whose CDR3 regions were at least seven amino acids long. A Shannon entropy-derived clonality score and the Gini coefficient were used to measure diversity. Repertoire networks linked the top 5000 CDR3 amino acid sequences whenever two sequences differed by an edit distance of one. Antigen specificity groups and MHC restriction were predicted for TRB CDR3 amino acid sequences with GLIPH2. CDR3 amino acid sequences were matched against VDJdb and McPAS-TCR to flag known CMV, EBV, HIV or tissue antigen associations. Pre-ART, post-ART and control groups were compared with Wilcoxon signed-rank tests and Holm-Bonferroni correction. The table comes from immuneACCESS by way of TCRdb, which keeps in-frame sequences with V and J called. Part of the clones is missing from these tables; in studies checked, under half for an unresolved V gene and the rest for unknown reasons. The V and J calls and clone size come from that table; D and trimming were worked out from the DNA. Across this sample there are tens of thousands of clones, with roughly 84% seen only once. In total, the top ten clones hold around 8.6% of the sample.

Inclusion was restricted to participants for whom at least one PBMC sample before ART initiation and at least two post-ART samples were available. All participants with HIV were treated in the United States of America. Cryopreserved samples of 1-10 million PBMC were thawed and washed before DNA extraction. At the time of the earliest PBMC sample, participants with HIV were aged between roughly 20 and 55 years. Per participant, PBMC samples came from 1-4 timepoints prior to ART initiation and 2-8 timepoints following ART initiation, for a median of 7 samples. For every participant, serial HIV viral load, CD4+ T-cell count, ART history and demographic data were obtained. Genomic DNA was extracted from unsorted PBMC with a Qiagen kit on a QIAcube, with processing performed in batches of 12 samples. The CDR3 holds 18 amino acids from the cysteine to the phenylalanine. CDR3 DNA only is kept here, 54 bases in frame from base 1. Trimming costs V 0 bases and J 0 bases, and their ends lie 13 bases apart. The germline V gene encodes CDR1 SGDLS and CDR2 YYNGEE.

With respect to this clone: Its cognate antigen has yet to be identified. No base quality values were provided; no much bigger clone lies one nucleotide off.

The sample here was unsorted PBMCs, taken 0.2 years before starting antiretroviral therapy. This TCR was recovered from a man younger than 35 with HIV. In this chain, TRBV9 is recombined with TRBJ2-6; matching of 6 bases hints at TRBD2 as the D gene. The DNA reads TGTGCCAGCAGCGTAGACGGGAGACGGCGCTCTGGGGCCAACGTCCTGACTTTC. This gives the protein CASSVDGRRRSGANVLTF.